The clone carrying this T cell receptor (beta chain) was observed many times. This specimen comes from a study of blood T cell repertoires in COVID-19. At the level of the study: Researchers got acute and convalescent COVID-19 samples from the United States, Italy and Spain. PBMCs, B-cell-depleted T cells, or T cells were the source of the cDNA or gDNA that made up the material.

In the original workflow: Counts of nucleated cells, estimated from reference gene primer amplification, were obtained. Using immunoSEQ multiplex PCR, the repertoire was profiled, and TCRdb retains in-frame clones only, with some absent. The D gene and trimming were derived from the DNA, and the V and J assignments and clone size from that table. The table includes 56,000 or so clones, roughly 89% detected once. The CDR3 runs to 15 residues. Germline loops: CDR1 MNHEY, CDR2 SMNVEV (reference sequence). After removal of 5 bases from V and 8 bases from J, the junction contained 8 bases not matched to a gene.

Sequencing was performed on peripheral blood. The chain employs TRBV27 and TRBJ1-6; 8 bases agree with TRBD1. This receptor was taken from a woman aged 60 to 75 with COVID-19, enrolled during active disease. The CDR3 sequence is CASSPWTGSDSPLHF. The CDR3 nucleotides read TGTGCCAGCAGTCCGTGGACAGGGTCAGATTCACCCCTCCACTTT.